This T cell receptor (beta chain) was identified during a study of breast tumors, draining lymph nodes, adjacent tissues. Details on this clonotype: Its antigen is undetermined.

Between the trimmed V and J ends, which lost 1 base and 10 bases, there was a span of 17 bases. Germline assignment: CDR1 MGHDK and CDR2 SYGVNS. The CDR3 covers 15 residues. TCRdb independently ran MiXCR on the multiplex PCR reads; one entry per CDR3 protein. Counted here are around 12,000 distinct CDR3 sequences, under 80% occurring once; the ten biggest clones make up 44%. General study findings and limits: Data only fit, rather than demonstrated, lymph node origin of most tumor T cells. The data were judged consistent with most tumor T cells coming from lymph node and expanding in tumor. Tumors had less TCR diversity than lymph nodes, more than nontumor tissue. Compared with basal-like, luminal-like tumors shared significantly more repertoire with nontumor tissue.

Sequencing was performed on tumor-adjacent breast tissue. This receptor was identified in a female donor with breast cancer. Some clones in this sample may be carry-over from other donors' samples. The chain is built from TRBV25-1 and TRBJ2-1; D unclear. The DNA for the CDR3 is TGTGCCAGCAGTGAATCGGAGCCCGGCCGTTTAGAGCAGTTCTTC. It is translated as CASSESEPGRLEQFF.